Listed below are T cell receptor beta chains from one sample, sequenced in a study of response to subunit inactivated influenza vaccine. TCRdb reprocessed the RT-PCR reads via MiXCR and lists one record per CDR3 protein. The sample yields about 540,000 distinct CDR3 sequences, 20% to 25% seen once. The data also belong to a second study, concerning T cells expressing NK-cell markers.

This specimen was CD4+ T cells sorted from PBMCs, taken 11 to 12 days after vaccination. The receptor set was obtained from a man aged 50 or older who received an inactivated influenza vaccine. Both conserved end residues are part of each CDR3. Fields, in order: V gene, J gene, clone size, D gene, CDR3 protein, CDR3 DNA. The D gene is left open where the match is weak. Size values are once, few and many counts, or a class for expanded clones, and some rows have none.

TRBV10-3,TRBJ1-2,-,TRBD1,CAISEGQGSYGYTF,TGTGCCATCAGTGAAGGACAGGGGAGCTATGGCTACACCTTC
TRBV6-2/TRBV6-3,TRBJ1-1,many,-,CASRPIAEGWTEAFF,TGTGCCAGCAGACCAATTGCCGAGGGCTGGACTGAAGCTTTCTTT
TRBV2,TRBJ2-7,few,-,CASSEFRGQYF,TGTGCCAGCAGTGAATTTCGAGGGCAGTACTTC
TRBV7-9,TRBJ1-1,few,TRBD1,CASSLAGQAEAFF,TGTGCCAGCAGCTTAGCGGGACAGGCTGAAGCTTTCTTT
TRBV7-2,TRBJ2-1,few,TRBD2,CASSSGLAGFYNEQFF,TGTGCCAGCAGCTCGGGACTAGCGGGGTTTTACAATGAGCAGTTCTTC
TRBV29-1,TRBJ2-2,many,-,CSVANAGAVGELFF,TGCAGCGTTGCTAACGCAGGGGCCGTCGGGGAGCTGTTTTTT
TRBV7-8,TRBJ1-5,-,-,CASSEQDSYQPQHF,TGTGCCAGCAGCGAACAAGACAGTTATCAGCCCCAGCATTTT
TRBV6-2/TRBV6-3,TRBJ2-3,-,TRBD2,CASSYQTSGWSTDTQYF,TGTGCCAGCAGTTACCAGACTAGCGGGTGGAGCACAGATACGCAGTATTTT
TRBV5-1,TRBJ2-7,many,-,CASGSGETLGEQYF,TGCGCCAGCGGGTCCGGCGAGACCCTGGGGGAGCAGTACTTC
TRBV20-1,TRBJ2-1,many,-,CSARVPPYNEQFF,TGCAGTGCTAGAGTCCCCCCTTACAATGAGCAGTTCTTC
TRBV12-3/TRBV12-4,TRBJ1-5,many,-,CASSPGGQGEQPQHF,TGTGCCAGCAGCCCGGGGGGCCAGGGTGAACAGCCCCAGCATTTT
TRBV21-1,TRBJ2-1,once,-,CASNLTGTDHYNEQFF,TGTGCCAGCAACTTAACCGGGACGGACCATTACAATGAGCAGTTCTTC
TRBV9,TRBJ2-7,-,-,CASSVENRGERYF,TGTGCCAGCAGCGTAGAAAATAGGGGAGAGAGGTACTTC
TRBV5-1,TRBJ1-1,-,-,CASSLAVGNTEAFF,TGCGCCAGCAGCTTGGCCGTCGGGAACACTGAAGCTTTCTTT
TRBV9,TRBJ2-3,-,TRBD2,CASSVAGLVTDTQYF,TGTGCCAGCAGCGTAGCGGGACTAGTGACAGATACGCAGTATTTT
TRBV20-1,TRBJ2-3,-,TRBD2,CSARDWGLAAGTDTQYF,TGCAGTGCTAGAGATTGGGGACTAGCCGCGGGCACAGATACGCAGTATTTT
TRBV20-1,TRBJ1-1,few,-,CSARDNRMNTEAFF,TGCAGTGCTAGAGATAACAGGATGAACACTGAAGCTTTCTTT
TRBV24-1,TRBJ2-1,-,TRBD1,CATSAGTGGYSSYNEQFF,TGTGCCACCAGTGCGGGGACAGGGGGTTATAGCTCCTACAATGAGCAGTTCTTC
TRBV19,TRBJ2-1,few,-,CASNSILGEHYNEQFF,TGTGCCAGTAATTCAATCCTGGGAGAGCATTACAATGAGCAGTTCTTC
TRBV5-1,TRBJ2-2,few,-,CASSSDPGNTGELFF,TGCGCCAGCAGCTCAGACCCGGGGAACACCGGGGAGCTGTTTTTT
TRBV6-1,TRBJ2-3,few,-,CASSGSSGGLSTDTQYF,TGTGCCAGCAGTGGCAGCTCTGGGGGGTTGAGCACAGATACGCAGTATTTT
TRBV10-1,TRBJ2-7,-,-,CASSGFRENSYEQYF,TGCGCCAGCAGTGGATTCAGGGAAAACTCCTACGAGCAGTACTTC
TRBV2,TRBJ2-1,once,-,CASTQATDVEQFF,TGTGCCAGCACCCAGGCTACGGACGTTGAGCAGTTCTTC
TRBV5-8,TRBJ2-4,few,-,CASSLLSLAKNIQYF,TGTGCCAGCAGCTTGCTCAGCTTAGCCAAAAACATTCAGTACTTC
TRBV2,TRBJ1-4,-,-,CASSEGFGGGKLFF,TGTGCCAGCAGTGAGGGGTTTGGAGGCGGGAAACTGTTTTTT
TRBV5-1,TRBJ1-1,few,-,CASRRQMNTEAFF,TGCGCCAGCAGACGCCAGATGAACACTGAAGCTTTCTTT
TRBV6-1,TRBJ2-5,-,TRBD1,CASSRQGLGTQYF,TGTGCCAGCAGTAGACAGGGGCTGGGGACCCAGTACTTC
TRBV6-1,TRBJ2-3,-,-,CASSDAGPDTQYF,TGTGCCAGCAGTGACGCCGGGCCGGATACGCAGTATTTT
TRBV2,TRBJ1-5,-,TRBD1,CASSEIGQGNQPQHF,TGTGCCAGCAGTGAAATCGGACAGGGCAATCAGCCCCAGCATTTT
TRBV11-2,TRBJ2-2,-,-,CASSLVLTTGELFF,TGTGCCAGCAGCTTAGTTCTAACCACCGGGGAGCTGTTTTTT
TRBV3-1,TRBJ2-5,-,TRBD2,CATTGLAGAETQYF,TGTGCCACCACCGGACTGGCGGGAGCAGAGACCCAGTACTTC
TRBV7-2,TRBJ2-7,few,-,CASSPTPGGWGYEQYF,TGTGCCAGCAGCCCAACACCCGGGGGCTGGGGCTACGAGCAGTACTTC
TRBV3-1,TRBJ1-2,-,-,CASSSGTTGYTF,TGTGCCAGCAGCTCCGGGACAACTGGCTACACCTTC
TRBV7-9,TRBJ1-5,few,-,CASSLGGLYSNQPQHF,TGTGCCAGCAGCTTAGGAGGTCTGTATAGCAATCAGCCCCAGCATTTT
TRBV30,TRBJ2-7,-,-,CAWSETYEQYF,TGTGCCTGGAGTGAGACCTACGAGCAGTACTTC
TRBV20-1,TRBJ2-7,-,-,CSASPVDSGYEQYF,TGCAGCGCTTCACCGGTTGATAGCGGCTACGAGCAGTACTTC
TRBV20-1,TRBJ2-3,-,TRBD1,CSAGSLQGTDTQYF,TGCAGTGCTGGATCATTACAGGGGACAGATACGCAGTATTTT
TRBV7-2,TRBJ2-5,few,TRBD1,CASSRGGFETQYF,TGTGCCAGCAGCCGAGGGGGCTTCGAGACCCAGTACTTC
TRBV12-3/TRBV12-4,TRBJ2-3,few,-,CASRDRVTQYF,TGTGCCAGCAGAGACCGGGTCACGCAGTATTTT
TRBV9,TRBJ2-1,few,-,CASRSAEGEQFF,TGTGCCAGCAGATCCGCTGAGGGTGAGCAGTTCTTC
TRBV20-1,TRBJ2-3,-,TRBD2,CSARDPSAGGLTDTQYF,TGCAGTGCTAGAGACCCGTCCGCGGGAGGGCTCACAGATACGCAGTATTTT
TRBV7-3,TRBJ2-1,-,-,CASSLSTGTEQFF,TGTGCCAGCAGCTTAAGCACTGGTACTGAGCAGTTCTTC
TRBV12-3/TRBV12-4,TRBJ1-6,many,-,CASGSLRSSYNSPLHF,TGTGCCAGCGGGTCTCTCAGGAGCTCCTATAATTCACCCCTCCACTTT
TRBV10-3,TRBJ1-2,few,-,CAISDSEAQKGYTF,TGTGCCATCAGTGATTCAGAGGCGCAGAAAGGCTACACCTTC
TRBV20-1,TRBJ2-1,-,TRBD1,CSARAITGGSYNEQFF,TGCAGTGCTAGAGCCATAACAGGGGGCTCCTACAATGAGCAGTTCTTC
TRBV15,TRBJ2-2,-,-,CATRVRDYTGELFF,TGTGCCACCAGAGTAAGGGACTACACCGGGGAGCTGTTTTTT
TRBV5-1,TRBJ2-5,-,-,CASSDTEYQETQYF,TGCGCCAGCAGCGACACAGAGTACCAAGAGACCCAGTACTTC
TRBV6-6,TRBJ2-3,many,-,CASSYSKDTQYF,TGTGCCAGCAGTTACTCGAAGGATACGCAGTATTTT
TRBV7-2,TRBJ2-5,-,TRBD2,CASSAQLARGQETQYF,TGTGCCAGCAGCGCCCAACTAGCGAGGGGCCAAGAGACCCAGTACTTC
TRBV5-1,TRBJ2-7,-,TRBD2,CASKLAGDSYEQYF,TGCGCCAGTAAGCTAGCGGGGGACTCCTACGAGCAGTACTTC
TRBV4-1,TRBJ2-2,few,-,CASSHGGLNSGELFF,TGCGCCAGCAGCCACGGGGGCCTTAACAGCGGGGAGCTGTTTTTT
TRBV20-1,TRBJ2-5,-,TRBD2,CSAKGTSGSQETQYF,TGCAGTGCTAAAGGGACTAGCGGATCCCAAGAGACCCAGTACTTC
TRBV20-1,TRBJ2-3,-,-,CSALGPGTSWGRTDTQYF,TGCAGTGCTTTGGGACCGGGAACGTCGTGGGGGCGCACAGATACGCAGTATTTT
TRBV6-5,TRBJ1-2,-,-,CASSSRTYTLGGHNYGYTF,TGTGCCAGCAGTTCCCGGACCTACACATTAGGAGGCCACAACTATGGCTACACCTTC
TRBV5-6,TRBJ2-7,few,-,CASSSLGGGTFYEQYF,TGTGCCAGCAGCTCGTTAGGAGGAGGGACCTTCTACGAGCAGTACTTC
TRBV20-1,TRBJ1-5,-,-,CSAGNPDQPQHF,TGCAGTGCTGGAAATCCGGATCAGCCCCAGCATTTT
TRBV5-6,TRBJ2-2,few,TRBD2,CASGTPGTRVTGELFF,TGTGCCAGCGGGACTCCCGGGACTAGGGTCACCGGGGAGCTGTTTTTT
TRBV4-2,TRBJ2-2,-,-,CASSQDGQRGVGELFF,TGTGCCAGCAGCCAAGATGGCCAGCGAGGCGTCGGGGAGCTGTTTTTT